Shown below are 20 T cell receptor beta chains from a single sample sequenced in a study of tumor-infiltrating lymphocytes in glioblastoma multiforme. TCR beta libraries were built from RNA through three nested multiplex PCR rounds using modified ARM-PCR. MiXCR, applied by TCRdb to the multiplex PCR reads, yields one record per CDR3 protein. The sample carries 30,000 or so distinct CDR3 sequences, 60% to 65% recorded once. The sequenced material came from brain tumor tissue. The receptors derive from a male donor with glioblastoma.

This chain uses TRBV29-1 with TRBJ1-2; 11 bases map to TRBD1. Germline CDR1 SQVTM, CDR2 ANQGSEA. J gave up 11 bases and V 4 bases, and 18 bases lay outside the gene matches. The CDR3 has 16 residues. The CDR3 here is CSVAPLVGTGGFGYTF. CDR3 nucleotides: TGCAGCGTTGCCCCGTTGGTGGGGACAGGGGGATTTGGTTACACCTTC.

V is TRBV4-1 and J is TRBJ2-7; a weak D match, TRBD2 (6 bases). This CDR3 is built from 15 residues. Per germline, CDR1 MGHRA and CDR2 YSYEKL. Trimming shortened V by 0 bases and J by 7 bases, and 16 bases separated the two germline ends. CDR3 sequence reads: CASSQDRQVGREQYF. The CDR3 DNA sequence: TGCGCCAGCAGCCAAGATCGGCAGGTAGGGAGGGAGCAGTACTTC.

This clonotype showed up just once. This chain uses TRBV7-6 with TRBJ2-1; TRBD1 matches at 9 bases. With V trimmed by 4 bases and J by 0 bases, 4 bases remained unmatched. CDR1 and CDR2 (germline): SGHVS, FNYEAQ. This CDR3 has 16 amino acids. The DNA for the CDR3 is TGTGCCAGCAGCTCGACGACAGGGGGCTCCTACAATGAGCAGTTCTTC. Translation gives CASSSTTGGSYNEQFF. The full variable domain, its missing parts supplied by reference TRBV7-6 and TRBJ2-1, is GAGVSQSPRYKVTKRGQDVALRCDPISGHVSLYWYRQALGQGPEFLTYFNYEAQQDKSGLPNDRFSAERPEGSISTLTIQRTEQRDSAMYRCASSSTTGGSYNEQFFGPGTRLTVL.

This clonotype is a singleton in its sample. The rearrangement links TRBV24-1 to TRBJ1-1; D might be TRBD1 (6 bases). The CDR3 has 17 amino acids. V gave up 3 bases and J gave up 5 bases, with 21 bases separating them. Germline loops: CDR1 KGHDR, CDR2 SFDVKD. CDR3 DNA sequence: TGTGCCACCAGTGATGGGTACCTGGAGGGACAAGGGACTGAAGCTTTCTTT. It translates to CATSDGYLEGQGTEAFF.

The chain is built from TRBV20-1 and TRBJ1-1; D unresolved. V was pared by 4 bases and J by 5 bases, with 14 bases between. Germline loops: CDR1 DFQATT, CDR2 SNEGSKA (reference sequence). The CDR3 loop spans 13 amino acids. CDR3 nucleotides: TGCAGTGCTAATATCTGGCGAGGAACTGAAGCTTTCTTT. It is translated as CSANIWRGTEAFF.

Comment on this clonotype: At one boundary the junction diverges from the germline segment, which might be a read error. The chain combines TRBV29-1 with TRBJ2-7, with D possibly matching TRBD1 (6 bases). The germline CDR1 and CDR2 sequences are SQVTM and ANQGSEA. The CDR3 covers 13 residues. The chain's CDR3 is CSVATWTEYGQYF. The CDR3 DNA is TGCAGCGTCGCCACCTGGACAGAGTACGGGCAGTACTTC.

The CDR3 region has the DNA TGTGTTATCAGTGAAGTCAGGGACCTGAGGGGGACCCAGTACTTC. It translates to CVISEVRDLRGTQYF. The chain employs TRBV10-3 and TRBJ2-5; D tentatively reads TRBD1 or TRBD2 (5 bases each). Germline CDR1 is ENHRY and CDR2 is SYGVKD. CDR3 length equals 15 residues.

This clonotype turned up a few times. The rearrangement links TRBV29-1 to TRBJ2-7, with 8 bases fitting TRBD1. V dropped 5 bases and J dropped 2; count of bases not matched to a gene: 5. Germline CDR1 and CDR2: SQVTM and ANQGSEA. The CDR3 consists of 13 residues. CDR3 DNA: TGCAGCGTTTCTCTGACAGGGGCCTACGAGCAGTACTTC. The encoded protein is CSVSLTGAYEQYF.

This clonotype showed up many times. The chain recombines TRBV13 with TRBJ1-1; weak D call: TRBD1 (5 bases). V lost 8 bases and J 0 bases, leaving 13 bases between the germline ends. The CDR3 runs to 14 residues. Germline V gene sequence: CDR1 PRHDT, CDR2 FYEKMQ (reference sequence). The CDR3 sequence is CASFRQIMNTEAFF. The CDR3 bases are TGTGCCAGCTTCAGACAGATCATGAACACTGAAGCTTTCTTT.

This clonotype was seen a few times. This may arise from a read error, as a much more abundant clone is one base away. The rearrangement uses TRBV12-3 or TRBV12-4 and TRBJ2-2; the D is unclear. CDR3 length equals 14 residues. Trimming left V 3 bases short and J 1 base short, with 6 bases between. The CDR3 region is CASSFNMNTGELFF. CDR3 in DNA: TGTGCCAGCAGTTTTAACATGAACACCGGGGAGCTGTTTTTT.

This clonotype was observed once. The junction departs from the called germline gene at one end, perhaps through a read error. The chain uses TRBV20-1 and TRBJ2-7; the D gene could be TRBD1 or TRBD2 (5 bases each). Germline values: CDR1 DFQATT, CDR2 SNEGSKA (reference sequence). The CDR3 is 14 residues long. The CDR3 region is CSARDRELSYEHYF. The CDR3 region has the DNA TGCAGTGCTAGAGACAGGGAGCTCTCCTACGAGCACTACTTC.

This clonotype turned up a few times. The rearrangement joins TRBV18 to TRBJ2-7; D gene unclear. Trimming removed 3 bases at V and 4 bases at J, with 16 bases between. This CDR3 has 15 amino acids. Germline V gene sequence: CDR1 KGHSH, CDR2 LQKENI. CDR3 sequence: CASSPRSARRYEQYF. CDR3 sequence (DNA): TGTGCCAGCTCACCGAGATCGGCCAGGCGATACGAGCAGTACTTC.

A remark on this clonotype: One junction end disagrees with the germline gene, perhaps due to a read error. The J gene is TRBJ2-5, the V gene TRBV20-1, with TRBD2 matching 8 bases. Looked up from germline, CDR1 is DFQATT and CDR2 is SNEGSKA (reference sequence). The CDR3 is made up of 15 amino acids. The CDR3 here is CSAGDGREVQETQYF. The CDR3 nucleotides read TGCAGTGCTGGAGATGGGCGGGAGGTTCAAGAGACCCAGTACTTT.

This clonotype was seen more than once but under ten times. This chain joins TRBV5-1 and TRBJ2-5; 11 nucleotides agree with TRBD1. The trim removed 4 bases at V and 3 bases at J, leaving 8 bases unmatched. CDR3 size: 16 residues. Germline-derived CDR1 and CDR2 are SGHRS and YFSETQ. CDR3 region: CASSPGQGGSKETQYF. CDR3 DNA sequence: TGCGCCAGCAGCCCGGGACAGGGGGGCTCCAAAGAGACCCAGTACTTC.

Details on this clonotype: Its ends do not fully match the called genes, so a read error is possible. The chain couples TRBV4-2 to TRBJ2-7, with D uncertain. The CDR3 spans 11 residues. The germline V gene encodes CDR1 LGHNA and CDR2 YNFKEQ. CDR3 loop: CVSSHSYEQYF. For the CDR3, the DNA is TGTGTCAGCAGCCATTCCTATGAGCAGTACTTC.

Note on this clonotype: A clone one base away is much larger, so this may be a read error. The V gene is TRBV7-9, the J gene TRBJ1-1, with D possibly TRBD1 on 6 matching bases. The germline V gene encodes CDR1 SEHNR and CDR2 FQNEAQ (reference sequence). This CDR3 contains 15 residues. V was clipped by 1 base and J by 1 base, with 10 bases between them. The CDR3 is CASSLGQEANTEAFF. As DNA, the CDR3 is TGTGCCAGCAGCTTAGGACAGGAAGCGAACACTGAAGCTTTCTTT.

A few counts support this clonotype. V gene TRBV28 combines with J gene TRBJ2-5; 10 bases line up with TRBD2. Trimming removed 3 bases from V and 0 bases from J; junction bases left unmatched: 1. This CDR3 is built from 15 residues. Looked up from germline, CDR1 is MDHEN and CDR2 is SYDVKM. CDR3 nucleotide sequence: TGTGCCAGCAGTTTTGGACTAGCGGACCAAGAGACCCAGTACTTC. Amino acid sequence: CASSFGLADQETQYF.

This clonotype was detected many times. This chain uses TRBV5-1 with TRBJ2-3, with TRBD2 identical over 9 bases. This CDR3 comprises 15 residues. Germline V gene sequence: CDR1 SGHRS, CDR2 YFSETQ. Germline trimming cut 4 bases from V and 2 bases from J; bases unmatched to any gene: 5. DNA of the CDR3: TGCGCCAGCAGCCAAAGCGGGAGGAACACAGATACGCAGTATTTT. This translates into CASSQSGRNTDTQYF.

This clonotype was detected many times. This chain links TRBV29-1 with TRBJ1-5; weak D call: TRBD1 (6 bases). The CDR3 spans 14 residues. Germline V gene data show CDR1 as SQVTM and CDR2 as ANQGSEA. With 2 bases removed from V and 6 bases from J, the gap between germline ends came to 14 bases. CDR3 nucleotides: TGCAGCGTTGAACTAGGGGGGATTGGTCAGCCCCAGCATTTT. Its protein product is CSVELGGIGQPQHF.

On this clonotype itself: One end of the junction is discordant with germline, which a read error may explain. The rearrangement links TRBV5-1 to TRBJ2-2; 7 bases line up with TRBD1. This CDR3 contains 15 residues. Germline V lookup: CDR1 SGHRS, CDR2 YFSETQ. CDR3 in amino acids: CASSGGQWSTGELFF. In nucleotides, the CDR3 is TGCGCCAGCAGCGGGGGACAGTGGAGCACCGGGGAGCTTTTTTTT. Combining the CDR3 with reference TRBV5-1 and TRBJ2-2 gives the whole variable domain KAGVTQTPRYLIKTRGQQVTLSCSPISGHRSVSWYQQTPGQGLQFLFEYFSETQRNKGNFPGRFSGRQFSNSRSEMNVSTLELGDSALYLCASSGGQWSTGELFFGEGSRLTVL.